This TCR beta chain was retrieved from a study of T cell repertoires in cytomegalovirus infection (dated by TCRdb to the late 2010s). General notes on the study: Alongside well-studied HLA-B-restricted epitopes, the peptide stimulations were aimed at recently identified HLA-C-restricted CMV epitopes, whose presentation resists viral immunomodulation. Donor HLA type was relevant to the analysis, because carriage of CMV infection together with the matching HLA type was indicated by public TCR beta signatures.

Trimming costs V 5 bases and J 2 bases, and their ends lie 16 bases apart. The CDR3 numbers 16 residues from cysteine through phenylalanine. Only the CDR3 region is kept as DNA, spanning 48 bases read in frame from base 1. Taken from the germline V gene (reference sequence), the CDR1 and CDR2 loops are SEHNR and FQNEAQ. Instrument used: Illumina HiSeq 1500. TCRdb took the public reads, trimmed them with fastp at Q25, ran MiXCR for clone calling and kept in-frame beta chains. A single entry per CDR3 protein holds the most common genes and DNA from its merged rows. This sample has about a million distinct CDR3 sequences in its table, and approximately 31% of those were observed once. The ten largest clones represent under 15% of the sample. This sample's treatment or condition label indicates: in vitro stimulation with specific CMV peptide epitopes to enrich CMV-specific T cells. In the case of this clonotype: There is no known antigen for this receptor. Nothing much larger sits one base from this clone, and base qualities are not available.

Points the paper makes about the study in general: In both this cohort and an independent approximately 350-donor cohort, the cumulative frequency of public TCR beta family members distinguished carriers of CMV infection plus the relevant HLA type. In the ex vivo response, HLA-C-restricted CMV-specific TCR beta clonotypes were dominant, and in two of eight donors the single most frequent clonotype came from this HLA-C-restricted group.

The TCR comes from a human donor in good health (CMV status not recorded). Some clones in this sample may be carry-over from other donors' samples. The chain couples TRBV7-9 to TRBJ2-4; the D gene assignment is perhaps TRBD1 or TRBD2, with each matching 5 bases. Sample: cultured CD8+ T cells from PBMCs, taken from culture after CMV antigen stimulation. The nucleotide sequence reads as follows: TGTGCCAGCAGCAAGTTGGGGGATCTTACCAAAAACATTCAGTACTTC. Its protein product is CASSKLGDLTKNIQYF.